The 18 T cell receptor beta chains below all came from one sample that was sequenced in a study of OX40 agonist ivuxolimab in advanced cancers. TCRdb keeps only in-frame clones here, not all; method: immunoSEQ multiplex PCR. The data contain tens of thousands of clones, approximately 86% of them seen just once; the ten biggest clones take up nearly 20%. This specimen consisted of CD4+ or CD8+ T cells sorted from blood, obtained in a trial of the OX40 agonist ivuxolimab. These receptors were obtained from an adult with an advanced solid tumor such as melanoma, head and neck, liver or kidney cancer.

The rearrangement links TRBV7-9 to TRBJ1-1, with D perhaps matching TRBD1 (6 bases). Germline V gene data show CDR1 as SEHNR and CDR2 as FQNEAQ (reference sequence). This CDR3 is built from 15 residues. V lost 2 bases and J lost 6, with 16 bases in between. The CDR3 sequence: CASSLPGQRISEAFF. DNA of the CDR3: TGTGCCAGCAGCTTACCAGGACAGAGGATTTCTGAAGCTTTCTTT.

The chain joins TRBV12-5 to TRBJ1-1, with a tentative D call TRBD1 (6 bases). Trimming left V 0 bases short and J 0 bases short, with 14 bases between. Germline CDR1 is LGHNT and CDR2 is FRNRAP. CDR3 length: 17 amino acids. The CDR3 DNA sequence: TGTGCTAGTGGTTTGGTAACGGGGGGACACTTGAACACTGAAGCTTTCTTT. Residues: CASGLVTGGHLNTEAFF.

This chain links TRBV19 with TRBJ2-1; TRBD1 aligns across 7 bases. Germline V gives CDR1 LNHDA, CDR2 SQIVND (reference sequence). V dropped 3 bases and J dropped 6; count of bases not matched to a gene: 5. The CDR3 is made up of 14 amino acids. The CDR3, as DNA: TGTGCCAGTAGTATTGTTGAGGGGGCCAATGAGCAGTTCTTC. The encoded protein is CASSIVEGANEQFF.

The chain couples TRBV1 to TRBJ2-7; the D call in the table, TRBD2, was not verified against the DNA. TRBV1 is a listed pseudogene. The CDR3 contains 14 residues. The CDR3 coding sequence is TGCACCAGCAGCCCTCAACCCCGAGCCTACGAGCAGTACTTC. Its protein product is CTSSPQPRAYEQYF.

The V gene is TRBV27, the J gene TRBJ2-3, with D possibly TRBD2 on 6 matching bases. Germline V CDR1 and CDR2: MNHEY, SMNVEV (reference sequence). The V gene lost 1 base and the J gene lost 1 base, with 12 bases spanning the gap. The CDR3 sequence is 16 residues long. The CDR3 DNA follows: TGTGCCAGCAGTTTATGGGTTAGCGGAGGCACAGATACGCAGTATTTT. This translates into CASSLWVSGGTDTQYF.

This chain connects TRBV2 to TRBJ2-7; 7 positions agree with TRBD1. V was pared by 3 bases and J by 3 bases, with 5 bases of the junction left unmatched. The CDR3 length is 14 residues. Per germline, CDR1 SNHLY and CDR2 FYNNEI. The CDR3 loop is CASSDGDSFYEQYF. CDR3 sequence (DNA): TGTGCCAGCAGTGACGGGGACAGCTTCTACGAGCAGTACTTC.

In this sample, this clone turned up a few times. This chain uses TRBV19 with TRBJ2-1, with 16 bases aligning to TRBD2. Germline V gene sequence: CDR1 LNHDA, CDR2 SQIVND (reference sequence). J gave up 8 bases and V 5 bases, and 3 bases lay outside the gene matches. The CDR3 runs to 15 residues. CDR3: CASSAGLAGGHEQFF. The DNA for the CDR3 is TGTGCCAGTAGTGCGGGACTAGCGGGGGGGCATGAGCAGTTCTTC.

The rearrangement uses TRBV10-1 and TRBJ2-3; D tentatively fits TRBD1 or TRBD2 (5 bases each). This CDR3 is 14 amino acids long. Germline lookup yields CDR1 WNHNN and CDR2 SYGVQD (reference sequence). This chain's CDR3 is CVLHWVGDTDTQYF. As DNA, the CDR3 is TGCGTCCTGCACTGGGTGGGGGACACAGATACGCAGTATTTT.

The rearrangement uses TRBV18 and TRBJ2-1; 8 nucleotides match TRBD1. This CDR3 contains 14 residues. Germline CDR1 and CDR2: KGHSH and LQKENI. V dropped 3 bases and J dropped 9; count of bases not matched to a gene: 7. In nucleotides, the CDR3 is TGTGCCAGCTCACCTGGTCAGGGGGCTATTGAGCAGTTCTTC. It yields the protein CASSPGQGAIEQFF.

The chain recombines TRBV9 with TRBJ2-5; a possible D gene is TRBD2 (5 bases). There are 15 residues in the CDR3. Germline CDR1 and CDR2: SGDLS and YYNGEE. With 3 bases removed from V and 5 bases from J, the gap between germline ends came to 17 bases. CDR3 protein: CASSAAGNLYETQYF. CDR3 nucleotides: TGTGCCAGCAGCGCCGCCGGGAACCTTTATGAGACCCAGTACTTC.

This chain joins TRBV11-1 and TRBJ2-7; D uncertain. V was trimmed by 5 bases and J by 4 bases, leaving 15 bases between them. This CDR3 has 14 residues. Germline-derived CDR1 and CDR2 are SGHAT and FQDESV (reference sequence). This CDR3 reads CASSDRNRTYEQYF. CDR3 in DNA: TGTGCCAGCAGCGACCGGAACAGAACTTACGAGCAGTACTTC.

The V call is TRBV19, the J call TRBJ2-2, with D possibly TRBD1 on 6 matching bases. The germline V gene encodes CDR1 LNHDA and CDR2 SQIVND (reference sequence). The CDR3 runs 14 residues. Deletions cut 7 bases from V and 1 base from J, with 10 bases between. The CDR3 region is CASMTTGNTGELFF. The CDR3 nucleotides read TGTGCCAGTATGACGACAGGGAACACCGGGGAGCTGTTTTTT.

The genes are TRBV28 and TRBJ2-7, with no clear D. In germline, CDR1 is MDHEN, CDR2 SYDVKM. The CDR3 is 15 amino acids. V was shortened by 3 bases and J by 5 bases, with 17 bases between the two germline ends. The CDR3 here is CASSLFGLAPNEQYF. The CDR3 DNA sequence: TGTGCCAGCAGTTTGTTCGGCCTCGCCCCCAACGAGCAGTACTTC. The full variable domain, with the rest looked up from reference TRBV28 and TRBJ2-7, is DVKVTQSSRYLVKRTGEKVFLECVQDMDHENMFWYRQDPGLGLRLIYFSYDVKMKEKGDIPEGYSVSREKKERFSLILESASTNQTSMYLCASSLFGLAPNEQYFGPGTRLTVT.

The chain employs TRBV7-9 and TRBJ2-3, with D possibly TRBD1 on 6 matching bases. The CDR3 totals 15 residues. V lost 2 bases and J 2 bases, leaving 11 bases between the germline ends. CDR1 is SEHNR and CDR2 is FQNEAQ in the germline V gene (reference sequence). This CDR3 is CASSLIRGNTDTQYF. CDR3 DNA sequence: TGTGCCAGCAGCTTAATAAGGGGGAACACAGATACGCAGTATTTT.

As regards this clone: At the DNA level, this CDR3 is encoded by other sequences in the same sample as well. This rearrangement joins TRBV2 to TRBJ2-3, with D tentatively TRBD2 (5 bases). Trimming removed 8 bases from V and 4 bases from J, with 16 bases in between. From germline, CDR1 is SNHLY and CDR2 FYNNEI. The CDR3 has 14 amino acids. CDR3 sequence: CASWSSGSPDTQYF. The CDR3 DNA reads TGTGCCAGCTGGTCTAGTGGGAGCCCAGATACGCAGTATTTT.

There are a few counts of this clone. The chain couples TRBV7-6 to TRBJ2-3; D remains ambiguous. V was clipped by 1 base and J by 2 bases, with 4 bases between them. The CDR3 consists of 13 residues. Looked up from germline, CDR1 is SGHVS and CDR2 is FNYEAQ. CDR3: CASSLDHTDTQYF. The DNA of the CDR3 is TGTGCCAGCAGCTTAGATCACACAGATACGCAGTATTTT.

The CDR3, as DNA: TGCGCCAGCAGAACTAGCGGGGCCACGGAAGAGACCCAGTACTTC. The encoded protein is CASRTSGATEETQYF. This sequence joins TRBV5-1 and TRBJ2-5; 10 nucleotides match TRBD2. Germline V gene sequence: CDR1 SGHRS, CDR2 YFSETQ. Unmatched junction bases numbered 7, after V lost 5 bases and J lost 3 bases. The CDR3 consists of 15 residues.

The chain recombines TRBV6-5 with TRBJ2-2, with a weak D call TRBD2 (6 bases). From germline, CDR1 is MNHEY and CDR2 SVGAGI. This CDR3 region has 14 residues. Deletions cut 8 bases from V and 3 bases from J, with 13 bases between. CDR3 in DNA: TGTGCCAGCCATTCTAGCGAGTACACCGGGGAGCTGTTTTTT. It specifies CASHSSEYTGELFF.